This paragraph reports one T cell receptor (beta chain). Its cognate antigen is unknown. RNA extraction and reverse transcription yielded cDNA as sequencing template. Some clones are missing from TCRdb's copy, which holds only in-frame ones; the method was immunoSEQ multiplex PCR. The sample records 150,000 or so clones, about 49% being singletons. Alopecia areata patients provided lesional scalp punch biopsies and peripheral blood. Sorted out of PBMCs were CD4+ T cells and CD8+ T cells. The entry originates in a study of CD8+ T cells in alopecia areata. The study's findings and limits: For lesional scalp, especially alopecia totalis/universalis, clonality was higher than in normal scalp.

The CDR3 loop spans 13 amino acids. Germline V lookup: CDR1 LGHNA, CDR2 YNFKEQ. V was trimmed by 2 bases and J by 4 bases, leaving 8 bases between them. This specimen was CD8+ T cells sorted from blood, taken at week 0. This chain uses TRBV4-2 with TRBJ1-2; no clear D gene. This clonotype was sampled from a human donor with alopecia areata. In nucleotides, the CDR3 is TGTGCCAGCAGCCAAACTAATGTCTATGGCTACACCTTC. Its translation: CASSQTNVYGYTF.